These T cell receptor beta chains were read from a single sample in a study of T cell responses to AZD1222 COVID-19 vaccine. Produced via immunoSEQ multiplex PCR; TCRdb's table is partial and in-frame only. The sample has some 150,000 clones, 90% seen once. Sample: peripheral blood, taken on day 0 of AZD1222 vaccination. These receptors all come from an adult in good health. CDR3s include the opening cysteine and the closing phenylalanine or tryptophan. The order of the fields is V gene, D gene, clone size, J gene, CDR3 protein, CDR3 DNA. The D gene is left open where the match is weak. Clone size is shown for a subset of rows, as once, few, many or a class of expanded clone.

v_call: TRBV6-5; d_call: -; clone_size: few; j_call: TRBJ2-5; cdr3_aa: CASSSGPDQETQYF; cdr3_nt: TGTGCCAGCAGCTCCGGCCCAGATCAAGAGACCCAGTACTTC
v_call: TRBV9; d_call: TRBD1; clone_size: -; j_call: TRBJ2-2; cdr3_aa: CASSPGGTGTNTGELFF; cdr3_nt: TGTGCCAGCAGCCCAGGGGGGACAGGGACGAACACCGGGGAGCTGTTTTTT
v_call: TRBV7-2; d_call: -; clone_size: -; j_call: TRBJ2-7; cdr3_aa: CASSFYGLPYEQYF; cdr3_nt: TGTGCCAGCAGCTTTTATGGGTTACCCTACGAGCAGTACTTC
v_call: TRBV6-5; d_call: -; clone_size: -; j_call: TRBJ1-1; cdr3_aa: CASSREEHLNTEAFF; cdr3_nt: TGTGCCAGCAGTAGAGAGGAACATTTGAACACTGAAGCTTTCTTT
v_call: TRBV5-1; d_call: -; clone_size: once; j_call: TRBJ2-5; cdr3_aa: CASSLWGRETQYF; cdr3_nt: TGCGCCAGCAGCTTATGGGGACGGGAGACCCAGTACTTC
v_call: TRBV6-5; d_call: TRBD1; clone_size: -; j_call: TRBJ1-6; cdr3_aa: CASNRDRGNSPLHF; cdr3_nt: TGTGCCAGCAACCGGGACAGGGGTAATTCACCCCTCCACTTT
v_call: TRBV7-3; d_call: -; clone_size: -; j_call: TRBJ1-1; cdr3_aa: CASSPGGFTEAFF; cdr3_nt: TGTGCCAGCAGCCCAGGAGGGTTTACTGAAGCTTTCTTT
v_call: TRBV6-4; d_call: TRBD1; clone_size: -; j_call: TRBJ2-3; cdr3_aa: CATGTGGTDTQYF; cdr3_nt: TGTGCCACCGGGACAGGGGGCACAGATACGCAGTATTTT
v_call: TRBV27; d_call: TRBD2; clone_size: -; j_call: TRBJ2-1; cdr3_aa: CASSASGLAGYNEQFF; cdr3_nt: TGTGCCAGCAGTGCATCGGGACTAGCGGGTTACAATGAGCAGTTCTTC
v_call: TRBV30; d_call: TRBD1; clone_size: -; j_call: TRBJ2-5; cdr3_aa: CASTRGLRETQYF; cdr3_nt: TGTGCCTCTACCAGGGGGCTGCGTGAGACCCAGTACTTC
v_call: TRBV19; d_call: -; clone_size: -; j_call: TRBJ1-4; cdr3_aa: CASSITGTEKLFF; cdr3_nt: TGTGCCAGTAGTATTACAGGGACTGAAAAACTGTTTTTT
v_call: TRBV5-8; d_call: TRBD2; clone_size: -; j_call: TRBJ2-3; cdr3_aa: CASSSGTRGADTQYF; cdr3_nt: TGTGCCAGCAGCTCCGGGACTAGAGGCGCAGATACGCAGTATTTT
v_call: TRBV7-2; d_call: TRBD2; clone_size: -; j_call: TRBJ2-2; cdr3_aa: CASSAAPSGNTGELFF; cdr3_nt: TGTGCCAGCAGCGCAGCGCCTAGCGGAAACACCGGGGAGCTGTTTTTT
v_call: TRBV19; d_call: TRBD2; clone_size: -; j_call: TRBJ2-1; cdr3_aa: CASSILSGGDYNEQFF; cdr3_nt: TGTGCCAGTAGTATCCTTTCGGGAGGGGACTACAATGAGCAGTTCTTC
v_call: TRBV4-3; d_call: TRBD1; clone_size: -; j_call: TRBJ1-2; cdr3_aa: CASSQDHQGDGYTF; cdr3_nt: TGCGCCAGCAGCCAAGACCACCAGGGGGATGGCTACACCTTC
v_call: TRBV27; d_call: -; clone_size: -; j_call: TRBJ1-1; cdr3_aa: CASSLGVGNTEAFF; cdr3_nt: TGTGCCAGCAGTTTGGGGGTGGGGAACACTGAAGCTTTCTTT
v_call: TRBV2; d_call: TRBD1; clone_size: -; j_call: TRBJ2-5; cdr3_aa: CAGGTGGETQYF; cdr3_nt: TGTGCCGGGGGGACAGGCGGGGAGACCCAGTACTTC
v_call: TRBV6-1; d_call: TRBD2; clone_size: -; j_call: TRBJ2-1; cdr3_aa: CASSGEEGLAGGRRFF; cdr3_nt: TGTGCCAGCAGTGGCGAGGAGGGACTAGCGGGAGGGCGGCGGTTCTTC
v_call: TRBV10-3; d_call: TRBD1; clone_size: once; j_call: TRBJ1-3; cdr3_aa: CAISRQSDRAGNTIYF; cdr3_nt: TGTGCCATCAGTAGACAGTCAGACAGGGCTGGAAACACCATATATTTT
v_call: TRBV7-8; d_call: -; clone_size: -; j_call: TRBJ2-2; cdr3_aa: CASSLVENTGELFF; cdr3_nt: TGTGCCAGCAGCTTGGTAGAAAACACCGGGGAGCTGTTTTTT
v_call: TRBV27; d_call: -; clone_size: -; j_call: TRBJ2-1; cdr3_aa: CASSIQGPYNEQFF; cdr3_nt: TGTGCCAGCAGTATACAGGGCCCCTACAATGAGCAGTTCTTC
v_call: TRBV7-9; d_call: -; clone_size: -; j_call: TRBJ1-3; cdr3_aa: CASKGRNSGNTIYF; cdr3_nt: TGTGCCAGCAAAGGGCGAAACTCTGGAAACACCATATATTTT
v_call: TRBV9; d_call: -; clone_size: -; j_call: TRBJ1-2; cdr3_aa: CASSALGGNYGYTF; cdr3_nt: TGTGCCAGCAGCGCCCTAGGTGGAAACTATGGCTACACCTTC
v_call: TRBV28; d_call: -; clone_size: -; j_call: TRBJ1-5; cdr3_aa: CASSSPDGFNQPQHF; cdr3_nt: TGTGCCAGCAGTTCCCCAGACGGGTTCAATCAGCCCCAGCATTTT
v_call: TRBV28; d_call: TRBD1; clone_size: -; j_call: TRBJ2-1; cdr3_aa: CASSSNRGPNEQFF; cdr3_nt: TGTGCCAGCAGTTCCAACAGGGGGCCCAATGAGCAGTTCTTC
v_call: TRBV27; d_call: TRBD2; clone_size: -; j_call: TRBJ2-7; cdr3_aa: CASSHGTSGIGEQYF; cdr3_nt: TGTGCCAGCAGCCATGGGACTAGCGGGATCGGAGAGCAGTACTTC
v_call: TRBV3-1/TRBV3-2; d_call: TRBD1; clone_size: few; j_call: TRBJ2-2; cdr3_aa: CASSRDRLTGELFF; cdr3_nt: TGTGCCAGCAGCCGGGACAGGCTCACCGGGGAGCTGTTTTTT
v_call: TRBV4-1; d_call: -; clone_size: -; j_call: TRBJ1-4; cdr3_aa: CASSQEGPGRVGEKLFF; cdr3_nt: TGCGCCAGCAGCCAAGAAGGGCCGGGGAGGGTCGGGGAAAAACTGTTTTTT